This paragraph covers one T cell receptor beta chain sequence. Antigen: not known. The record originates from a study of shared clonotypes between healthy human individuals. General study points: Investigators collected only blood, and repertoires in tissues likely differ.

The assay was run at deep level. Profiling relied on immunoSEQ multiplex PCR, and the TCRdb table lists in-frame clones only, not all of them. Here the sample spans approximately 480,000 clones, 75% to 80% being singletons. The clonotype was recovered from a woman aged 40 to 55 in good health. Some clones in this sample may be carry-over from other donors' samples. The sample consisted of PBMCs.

The CDR3 sequence: CSAAGRGGEQFF. The CDR3 nucleotides are TGCAGCGCCGCTGGCAGGGGAGGTGAGCAGTTCTTC. This chain links TRBV29-1 with TRBJ2-1; either TRBD1 or TRBD2 may supply D (6 bases each). Germline V gene lookup returns CDR1 SQVTM and CDR2 ANQGSEA. Trimming stripped 7 bases from V and 9 bases from J, with 16 bases between. The CDR3 totals 12 residues.